This entry features one T cell receptor beta chain sequence. Its antigen is as yet unknown. This sample is part of a study of Ad26.COV2.S vaccination and SARS-CoV-2 variants. Looking at the study overall: Ad26.COV2.S given intramuscularly, once or twice 56 days apart.

The study's findings and limits: Spike-specific TCR breadth in vaccine recipients exceeded that seen in placebo recipients. Vaccine and placebo groups showed comparable non-spike TCR breadth.

Germline V gene lookup returns CDR1 SQVTM and CDR2 ANQGSEA. The CDR3 sequence is 15 residues long. The junction had 12 bases not matched to a gene; V was cut back by 7 bases and J by 6 bases. Data came from immunoSEQ multiplex PCR; TCRdb stores just in-frame clones and leaves some out. The table lists about 410,000 clones, about 89% of them singletons, with under 2% in the top ten. Treatment of the sample: approximately 18 received Ad26.COV2.S at low or high dose, single or two shots; 5 received placebo; per-sample allocation not given. Samples came from day 63 after the first vaccine or placebo injection.

The gene calls are TRBV29-1 and TRBJ1-1; TRBD1 matches 12 bases. The source material was peripheral blood, sampled in a trial of Ad26.COV2.S vaccine versus placebo. The clonotype originates from a person aged 18-60 years who received the Ad26.COV2.S COVID-19 vaccine or a placebo. CDR3 residues: CSAPAGQGAWAEAFF. The CDR3 DNA sequence: TGCAGCGCTCCTGCGGGACAGGGGGCGTGGGCTGAAGCTTTCTTT.